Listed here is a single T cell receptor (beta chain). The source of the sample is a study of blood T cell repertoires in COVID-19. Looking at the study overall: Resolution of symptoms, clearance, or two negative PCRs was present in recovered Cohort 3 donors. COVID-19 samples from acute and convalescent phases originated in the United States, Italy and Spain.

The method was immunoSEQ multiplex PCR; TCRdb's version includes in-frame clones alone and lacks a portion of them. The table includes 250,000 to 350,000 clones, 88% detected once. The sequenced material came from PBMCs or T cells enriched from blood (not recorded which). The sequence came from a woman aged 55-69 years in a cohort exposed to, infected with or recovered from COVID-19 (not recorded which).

CDR3 nucleotide sequence: TGTGCCAGTGGCGACAGGCAAGAGACCCAGTACTTC. It translates to CASGDRQETQYF. The chain uses TRBV19 and TRBJ2-5; D may be TRBD1 (6 bases). V was cut by 8 bases and J by 2 bases, with 9 bases left in between. CDR1 and CDR2 from the germline V gene are LNHDA and SQIVND (reference sequence). There are 12 residues in the CDR3.